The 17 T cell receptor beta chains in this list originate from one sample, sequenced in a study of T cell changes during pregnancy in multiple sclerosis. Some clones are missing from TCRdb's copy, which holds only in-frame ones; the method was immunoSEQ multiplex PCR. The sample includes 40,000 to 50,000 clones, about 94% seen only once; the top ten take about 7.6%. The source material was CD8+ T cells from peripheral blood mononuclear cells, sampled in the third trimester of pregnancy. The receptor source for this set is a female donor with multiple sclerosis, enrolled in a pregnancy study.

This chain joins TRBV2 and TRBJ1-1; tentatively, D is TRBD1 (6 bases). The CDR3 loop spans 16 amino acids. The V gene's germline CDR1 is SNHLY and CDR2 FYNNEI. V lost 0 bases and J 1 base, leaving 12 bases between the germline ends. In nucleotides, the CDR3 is TGTGCCAGCAGTGAAGCGCTTCAGGGGCCGAACACTGAAGCTTTCTTT. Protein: CASSEALQGPNTEAFF.

The DNA of the CDR3 is TGTGCCAGCAGTGAAACAGTGTCTGGGGCCAACGTCCTGACTTTC. Amino acid sequence: CASSETVSGANVLTF. The genes are TRBV27 and TRBJ2-6; D uncertain. Germline V gene data show CDR1 as MNHEY and CDR2 as SMNVEV (reference sequence). V dropped 5 bases and J dropped 1 base, with 9 bases sitting between them. The CDR3 length is 15 residues. The full variable domain, in which reference TRBV27 and TRBJ2-6 provide the parts outside the CDR3, is EAQVTQNPRYLITVTGKKLTVTCSQNMNHEYMSWYRQDPGLGLRQIYYSMNVEVTDKGDVPEGYKVSRKEKRNFPLILESPSPNQTSLYFCASSETVSGANVLTFGAGSRLTVL.

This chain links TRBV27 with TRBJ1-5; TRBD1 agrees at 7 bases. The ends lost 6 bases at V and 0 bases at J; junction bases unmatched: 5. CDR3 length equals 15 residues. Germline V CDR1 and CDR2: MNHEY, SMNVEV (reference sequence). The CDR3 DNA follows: TGTGCCAGCAGGAAGGGGGCTTATAGCAATCAGCCCCAGCATTTT. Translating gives CASRKGAYSNQPQHF.

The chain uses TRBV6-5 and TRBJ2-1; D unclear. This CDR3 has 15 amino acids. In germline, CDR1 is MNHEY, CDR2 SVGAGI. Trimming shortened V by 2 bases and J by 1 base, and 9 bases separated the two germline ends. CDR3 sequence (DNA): TGTGCCAGCAGTTACGGTCCCCTATCCTACAATGAGCAGTTCTTC. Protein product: CASSYGPLSYNEQFF.

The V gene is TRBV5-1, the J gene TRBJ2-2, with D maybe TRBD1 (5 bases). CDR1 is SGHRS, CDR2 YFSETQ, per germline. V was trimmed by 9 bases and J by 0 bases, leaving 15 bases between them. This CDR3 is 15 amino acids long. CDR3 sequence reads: CATPSARANTGELFF. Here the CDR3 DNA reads TGCGCCACCCCCTCAGCCAGGGCGAACACCGGGGAGCTGTTTTTT.

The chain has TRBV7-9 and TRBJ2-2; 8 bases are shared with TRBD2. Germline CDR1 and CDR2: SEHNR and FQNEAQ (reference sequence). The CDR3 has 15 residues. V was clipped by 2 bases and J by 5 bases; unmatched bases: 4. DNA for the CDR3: TGTGCCAGCAGCTTAACTAGCGGAAGGACCGGGGAGCTGTTTTTT. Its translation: CASSLTSGRTGELFF.

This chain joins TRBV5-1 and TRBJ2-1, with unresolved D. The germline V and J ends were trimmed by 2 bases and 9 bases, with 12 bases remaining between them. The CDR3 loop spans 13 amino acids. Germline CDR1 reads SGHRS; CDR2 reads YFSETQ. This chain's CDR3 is CASSFLGSREQFF. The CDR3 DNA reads TGCGCCAGCAGCTTCCTAGGTAGCCGTGAGCAGTTCTTC.

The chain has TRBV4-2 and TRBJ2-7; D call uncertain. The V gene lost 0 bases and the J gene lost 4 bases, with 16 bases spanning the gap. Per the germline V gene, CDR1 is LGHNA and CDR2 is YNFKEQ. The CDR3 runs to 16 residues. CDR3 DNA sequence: TGTGCCAGCAGCCAAGATCAGAGGAACGCGTTTTACGAGCAGTACTTC. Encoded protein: CASSQDQRNAFYEQYF.

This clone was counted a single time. Written as DNA, the CDR3 is TGTGCCAGTAGTGAGGGAGGTTCCTACAATGAGCAGTTCTTC. Translated, it gives CASSEGGSYNEQFF. The chain joins TRBV19 to TRBJ2-1, with D perhaps matching TRBD2 (6 bases). CDR1 is LNHDA, CDR2 SQIVND, per germline (reference sequence). V lost 5 bases and J lost 1, with 9 bases in between. This CDR3 contains 14 residues.

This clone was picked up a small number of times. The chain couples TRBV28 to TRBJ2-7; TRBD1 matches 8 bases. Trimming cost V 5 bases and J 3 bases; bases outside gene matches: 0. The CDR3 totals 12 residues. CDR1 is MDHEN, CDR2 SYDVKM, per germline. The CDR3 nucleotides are TGTGCCAGCAGTACAGGGGGCTACGAGCAGTACTTC. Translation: CASSTGGYEQYF.

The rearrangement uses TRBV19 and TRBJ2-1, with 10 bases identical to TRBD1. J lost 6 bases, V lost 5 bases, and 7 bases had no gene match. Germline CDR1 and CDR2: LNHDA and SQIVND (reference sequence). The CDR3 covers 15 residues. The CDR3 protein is CASSQDRGQVNEQFF. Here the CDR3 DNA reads TGTGCCAGTAGTCAAGACAGGGGGCAGGTCAATGAGCAGTTCTTC.

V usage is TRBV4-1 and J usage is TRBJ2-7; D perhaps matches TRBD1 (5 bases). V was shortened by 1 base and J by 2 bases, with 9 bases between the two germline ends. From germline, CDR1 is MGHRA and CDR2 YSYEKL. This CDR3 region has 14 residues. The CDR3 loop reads CASSQAGSPYEQYF. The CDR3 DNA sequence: TGCGCCAGCAGCCAAGCAGGGTCGCCCTACGAGCAGTACTTC.

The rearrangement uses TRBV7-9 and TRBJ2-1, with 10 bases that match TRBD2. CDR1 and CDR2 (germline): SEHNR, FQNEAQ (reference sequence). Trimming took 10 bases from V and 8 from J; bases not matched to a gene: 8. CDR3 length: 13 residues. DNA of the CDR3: TGTGCCACGTCTAGCGGGAGTAGGGATGAGCAGTTCTTC. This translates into CATSSGSRDEQFF.

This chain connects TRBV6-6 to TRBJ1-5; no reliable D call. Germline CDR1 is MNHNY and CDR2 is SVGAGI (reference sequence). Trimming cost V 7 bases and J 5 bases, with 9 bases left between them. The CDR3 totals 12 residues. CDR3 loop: CASNLFDQPQHF. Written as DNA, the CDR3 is TGTGCCAGCAATTTATTTGATCAGCCCCAGCATTTT.

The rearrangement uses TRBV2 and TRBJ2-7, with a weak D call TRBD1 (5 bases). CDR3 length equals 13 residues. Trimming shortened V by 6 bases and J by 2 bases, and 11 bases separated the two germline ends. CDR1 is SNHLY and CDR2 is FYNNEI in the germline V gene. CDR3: CASSPTATYEQYF. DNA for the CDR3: TGTGCCAGCAGCCCGACAGCCACCTACGAGCAGTACTTC.

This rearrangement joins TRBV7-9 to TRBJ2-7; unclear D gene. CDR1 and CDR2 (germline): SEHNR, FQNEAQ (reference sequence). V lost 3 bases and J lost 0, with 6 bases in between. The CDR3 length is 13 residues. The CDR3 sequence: CASSFFSSYEQYF. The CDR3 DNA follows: TGTGCCAGCAGCTTTTTTAGCTCCTACGAGCAGTACTTC.

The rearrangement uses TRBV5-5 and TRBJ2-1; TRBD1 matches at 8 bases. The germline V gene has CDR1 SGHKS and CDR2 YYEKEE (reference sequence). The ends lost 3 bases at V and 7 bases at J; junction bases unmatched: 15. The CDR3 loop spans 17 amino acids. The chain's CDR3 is CASSWRYPGTGGNEQFF. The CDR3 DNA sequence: TGTGCCAGCAGCTGGCGGTACCCCGGGACAGGCGGTAATGAGCAGTTCTTC.